The 25 T cell receptor beta chains given below trace back to one sample, sequenced in a study of OX40 agonist ivuxolimab in advanced cancers. TCRdb's copy holds only in-frame clones and misses some; the assay was immunoSEQ multiplex PCR. The table includes about 100,000 clones, just over 90% detected once. The source was CD4+ or CD8+ T cells sorted from blood, collected in a trial of the OX40 agonist ivuxolimab. The receptors were sampled from an adult with an advanced solid tumor such as melanoma, head and neck, liver or kidney cancer.

This chain connects TRBV7-6 to TRBJ2-7; D unclear. The germline V and J ends were trimmed by 5 bases and 5 bases, with 7 bases remaining between them. The CDR3 extends over 11 amino acids. Germline loops: CDR1 SGHVS, CDR2 FNYEAQ. The CDR3 coding sequence is TGTGCCAGCAGCCTACTGGACGAGCAGTACTTC. Translating gives CASSLLDEQYF.

V gene TRBV28 combines with J gene TRBJ1-2; no definite D call. This CDR3 spans 10 amino acids. Germline assignment: CDR1 MDHEN and CDR2 SYDVKM. Trimming removed 5 bases at V and 4 bases at J, with 2 bases between. The DNA of the CDR3 is TGTGCCAGCAGTGGCTATGGCTACACCTTC. Translated: CASSGYGYTF.

The chain is built from TRBV4-2 and TRBJ2-1; D ambiguous. V lost 0 bases, J lost 7 bases, and 7 bases lay in between. The CDR3 is 13 residues long. Germline loops: CDR1 LGHNA, CDR2 YNFKEQ. CDR3 region: CASSQDQLNEQFF. CDR3 nucleotide sequence: TGTGCCAGCAGCCAAGATCAGTTAAATGAGCAGTTCTTC.

The chain joins TRBV5-1 to TRBJ1-3; no clear D gene. Trimming shortened V by 0 bases and J by 0 bases, and 10 bases separated the two germline ends. Germline V gene sequence: CDR1 SGHRS, CDR2 YFSETQ. This CDR3 comprises 16 residues. CDR3 sequence (DNA): TGCGCCAGCAGCTTGGGAAACTCAGCCTCTGGAAACACCATATATTTT. This translates into CASSLGNSASGNTIYF. Drawing the rest from reference TRBV5-1 and TRBJ1-3, the complete variable domain is KAGVTQTPRYLIKTRGQQVTLSCSPISGHRSVSWYQQTPGQGLQFLFEYFSETQRNKGNFPGRFSGRQFSNSRSEMNVSTLELGDSALYLCASSLGNSASGNTIYFGEGSWLTVV.

This rearrangement joins TRBV18 to TRBJ2-5, with D possibly being TRBD1 or TRBD2 (5 bases each). There are 14 residues in the CDR3. Germline values: CDR1 KGHSH, CDR2 LQKENI. V lost 2 bases and J 4 bases, leaving 11 bases between the germline ends. This chain's CDR3 is CASSPGAGRETQYF. In nucleotides, the CDR3 is TGTGCCAGCTCACCAGGGGCAGGGAGAGAGACCCAGTACTTC. The whole variable domain, filled in from reference TRBV18 and TRBJ2-5, reads NAGVMQNPRHLVRRRGQEARLRCSPMKGHSHVYWYRQLPEEGLKFMVYLQKENIIDESGMPKERFSAEFPKEGPSILRIQQVVRGDSAAYFCASSPGAGRETQYFGPGTRLLVL.

This clone was observed a single time. The V gene is TRBV10-3, the J gene TRBJ2-3, with TRBD2 identical over 8 bases. CDR3 length equals 14 residues. CDR1 ENHRY and CDR2 SYGVKD come from the germline V gene. Trimming removed 4 bases from V and 4 bases from J; junction bases left unmatched: 4. CDR3 residues: CAISAGGGADTQYF. DNA of the CDR3: TGTGCCATCAGTGCGGGAGGGGGGGCAGATACGCAGTATTTT.

With regard to this clone: A read error is likely, as this CDR3 ends without the conserved phenylalanine or tryptophan. The DNA is left out, because the CDR3 cannot be placed on it with certainty; the CDR3 is given as TCRdb lists it. The chain has TRBV6-1 and TRBJ2-3; the DNA was not compared with TRBD1, the D call given in the table. The germline gives CDR1 MNHNS, CDR2 SASEGT. The CDR3 numbers 14 amino acids, ends counted. CDR3 in amino acids: CASSERANRDTQRL.

A single count supports this clone. The chain employs TRBV7-3 and TRBJ2-7; 11 nucleotides agree with TRBD2. The CDR3 contains 15 residues. Trimming cost V 5 bases and J 4 bases; bases outside gene matches: 7. Germline-derived CDR1 and CDR2 are SGHTA and FQGTGA. The CDR3 coding sequence is TGTGCCAGCAGCCCCAGCGGGACTAGCGGTTACGAGCAGTACTTC. It is translated as CASSPSGTSGYEQYF.

The chain uses TRBV5-5 and TRBJ2-2, with 14 nucleotides matching TRBD2. CDR1 SGHKS and CDR2 YYEKEE come from the germline V gene (reference sequence). With 3 bases clipped from V and 8 bases from J, the junction kept 3 bases outside the gene matches. The CDR3 runs 15 residues. CDR3 amino acids: CASSWGLAGVGELFF. The CDR3 DNA follows: TGTGCCAGCAGCTGGGGACTAGCGGGAGTTGGGGAGCTGTTTTTT.

The V and J genes are TRBV2 and TRBJ2-5; the D call may be TRBD1 or TRBD2 (5 bases each). The germline V and J ends were trimmed by 6 bases and 1 base, with 12 bases remaining between them. Germline V CDR1 and CDR2: SNHLY, FYNNEI. The CDR3 totals 14 residues. CDR3 residues: CASSDGGFQETQYF. In DNA, the CDR3 is TGTGCCAGCAGCGATGGGGGTTTCCAAGAGACCCAGTACTTC.

About this clone: Other nucleotide sequences from this sample produce the same CDR3. V is TRBV11-2 and J is TRBJ2-1; D may be TRBD2 (5 bases). This CDR3 spans 13 amino acids. V was clipped by 1 base and J by 5 bases, with 6 bases between them. Germline CDR1 SGHAT, CDR2 FQNNGV. The DNA for the CDR3 is TGTGCCAGCAGCTTAGGACTAAACAATGAGCAGTTCTTC. Encoded protein: CASSLGLNNEQFF.

The chain uses TRBV29-1 and TRBJ1-3; D perhaps matches TRBD1 (6 bases). This CDR3 contains 17 residues. The V end was cut by 4 bases, the J end by 9 bases, with 28 bases between. The germline gives CDR1 SQVTM, CDR2 ANQGSEA. The CDR3: CSVVVSGGQSGSGTIYF. For the CDR3, the DNA is TGCAGCGTTGTCGTGAGTGGTGGACAGAGCGGGAGTGGCACCATATATTTT.

J is TRBJ1-1 and V is TRBV29-1; D call uncertain. This CDR3 comprises 12 residues. Trimming shortened V by 3 bases and J by 7 bases, and 12 bases separated the two germline ends. Per germline, CDR1 SQVTM and CDR2 ANQGSEA. CDR3 loop: CSVEGGTIEAFF. The CDR3 nucleotides are TGCAGCGTTGAGGGAGGTACTATTGAAGCTTTCTTT.

The J gene is TRBJ2-5, the V gene TRBV5-4; 8 nucleotides align to TRBD1. The CDR3 loop spans 15 amino acids. Losses at the gene ends were 1 base for V and 5 bases for J; bases not matched to a gene: 7. Germline V gene sequence: CDR1 SGHNT, CDR2 YYREEE (reference sequence). The CDR3 DNA reads TGTGCCAGCAGCTTGTCGCAGGGGGCAGGGGAGACCCAGTACTTC. Its protein product is CASSLSQGAGETQYF.

The V call is TRBV4-2, the J call TRBJ2-1; D is possibly TRBD2 (6 bases). Between the trimmed V and J ends, which lost 4 bases and 6 bases, there was a span of 13 bases. Germline CDR1 reads LGHNA; CDR2 reads YNFKEQ. The CDR3 spans 14 residues. The chain's CDR3 is CASSPPLGGNEQFF. The CDR3 DNA sequence: TGTGCCAGCAGCCCCCCCTTGGGAGGCAATGAGCAGTTCTTC.

The CDR3 here is CASSEAPRGAGKRNQPQHF. The CDR3 DNA is TGTGCCAGCAGTGAAGCGCCCCGAGGGGCTGGGAAGCGGAATCAGCCCCAGCATTTT. This chain joins TRBV6-1 and TRBJ1-5, with D maybe TRBD1 (5 bases). CDR1 and CDR2 from the germline V gene are MNHNS and SASEGT. V lost 0 bases to trimming and J lost 4 bases, with 22 bases between them. The CDR3 consists of 19 residues.

The chain recombines TRBV14 with TRBJ2-1; no reliable D call. The germline V and J ends were trimmed by 1 base and 5 bases, with 12 bases remaining between them. The CDR3 runs to 15 residues. Per the germline V gene, CDR1 is SGHDN and CDR2 is FVKESK. CDR3 sequence reads: CASSQAPYPDNEQFF. The CDR3 DNA reads TGTGCCAGCAGCCAAGCTCCATACCCGGACAATGAGCAGTTCTTC.

The V call is TRBV4-2, the J call TRBJ1-2, with D maybe TRBD1 (5 bases). The germline V gene has CDR1 LGHNA and CDR2 YNFKEQ. CDR3 size: 14 residues. Trimming removed 1 base at V and 3 bases at J, with 9 bases between. The CDR3 DNA sequence: TGTGCCAGCAGCCAAGGTCGAGGGGACTATGGCTACACCTTC. This gives the protein CASSQGRGDYGYTF.

The chain combines TRBV19 with TRBJ2-1; D uncertain. The ends were cut back, 6 bases at V and 0 bases at J, with 6 bases in the middle. This CDR3 is built from 13 residues. Germline values: CDR1 LNHDA, CDR2 SQIVND (reference sequence). The CDR3 DNA is TGTGCCAGTAGATCATACTCCTACAATGAGCAGTTCTTC. Residues: CASRSYSYNEQFF.

The V gene is TRBV2, the J gene TRBJ1-5, with D unresolved. Trimming stripped 6 bases from V and 0 bases from J, with 6 bases between. CDR1 and CDR2 from the germline V gene are SNHLY and FYNNEI. The CDR3 totals 13 residues. CDR3 residues: CASRDDSNQPQHF. Written as DNA, the CDR3 is TGTGCCAGCAGAGACGATAGCAATCAGCCCCAGCATTTT. Based on the CDR3 plus reference TRBV2 and TRBJ1-5, the full variable domain is EPEVTQTPSHQVTQMGQEVILRCVPISNHLYFYWYRQILGQKVEFLVSFYNNEISEKSEIFDDQFSVERPDGSNFTLKIRSTKLEDSAMYFCASRDDSNQPQHFGDGTRLSIL.

The chain links TRBV19 to TRBJ2-3, with 9 nucleotides matching TRBD2. CDR1 and CDR2 from the germline V gene are LNHDA and SQIVND (reference sequence). The CDR3 covers 16 residues. With 0 bases clipped from V and 7 bases from J, the junction kept 8 bases outside the gene matches. As DNA, the CDR3 is TGTGCCAGTAGTATAGATGCTAGCGGGGACTGGTATACGCAGTATTTT. Translation gives CASSIDASGDWYTQYF.

The chain employs TRBV18 and TRBJ2-2, with D perhaps assigned TRBD1 or TRBD2 (5 bases each). Trimming left V 1 base short and J 6 bases short, with 9 bases between. This CDR3 contains 14 residues. The germline V gene has CDR1 KGHSH and CDR2 LQKENI. The DNA for the CDR3 is TGTGCCAGCTCACCACAGGGGAGCGCCGGGGAGCTGTTTTTT. Protein product: CASSPQGSAGELFF.

The rearrangement joins TRBV2 to TRBJ2-3; D gene uncertain. The length of the CDR3 is 15 residues. Trimming took 5 bases from V and 1 from J, leaving 13 bases between them. CDR1 SNHLY and CDR2 FYNNEI come from the germline V gene. The CDR3, as DNA: TGTGCCAGCAGTCCCTTAAGTTTGCGCACAGATACGCAGTATTTT. It codes for CASSPLSLRTDTQYF.

V is TRBV7-2 and J is TRBJ2-5, with 7 bases lining up with TRBD2. The CDR3 extends over 15 amino acids. J gave up 3 bases and V 3 bases, and 7 bases lay outside the gene matches. CDR1 and CDR2 from the germline V gene are SGHTA and FQGNSA. The CDR3 region has the DNA TGTGCCAGCAGCTTTTCAGGACTAGAGAAAGAGACCCAGTACTTC. Translating gives CASSFSGLEKETQYF.

The CDR3 sequence is CASSPVLLAVNTGELFF. The CDR3 bases are TGTGCCAGCTCACCGGTCTTGCTAGCGGTGAACACCGGGGAGCTGTTTTTT. The chain employs TRBV18 and TRBJ2-2; 7 nucleotides align to TRBD2. This CDR3 spans 17 amino acids. Trimming at V came to 3 bases and at J to 1 base, leaving 8 bases not matched to a gene. The V gene's germline CDR1 is KGHSH and CDR2 LQKENI.